The rows below give T cell receptor beta chains drawn from one sample of a study of T cells after yellow fever vaccination. In TCRdb, the 5' RACE reads were re-called with MiXCR into one record per CDR3 protein. This sample has 50,000 to 60,000 distinct CDR3 sequences, with around 6.1% found just once. Sample: PBMCs, either bulk or a sorted T-cell subset (CD4+, CD8+, memory, or dextramer-sorted; not recorded which), taken on the day of the yellow fever booster vaccination. The origin of the receptors is a man younger than 35 who received the YFV17D yellow fever vaccine. The CDR3 runs from the conserved cysteine through the conserved F or W. Expanded clones are given a class, and other clones once, few, many or no size at all.

>TRBJ2-3|few|TRBV19
CASSIAASGLTDTQYF
>TRBJ2-4|many|TRBV3-1
CASSQAGGRHIQYF
>TRBJ2-1|-|TRBV24-1
CATSDTPGLAGNEQFF
>TRBJ2-1|many|TRBV7-9
CASSLAAGGPFDEQFF
>TRBJ2-3|-|TRBV7-9
CASSPSRTSVDTQYF
>TRBJ1-6|many|TRBV6-5
CASSGTGSPLHF
>TRBJ1-4|-|TRBV4-2
CASSQGEGESEKLFF
>TRBJ1-5|-|TRBV7-2
CASSATGAWSNQPQHF
>TRBJ2-7|-|TRBV27
CASSFKGGVSYEQYF
>TRBJ1-2|-|TRBV5-1
CASSSLDRGEVGYTF
>TRBJ2-2|few|TRBV4-3
CASSRQDLEPPGELFF
>TRBJ2-1|-|TRBV24-1
CATSDPESGGAHNEQFF
>TRBJ1-5|-|TRBV20-1
CSAREPGTVPQHF
>TRBJ2-7|many|TRBV4-1
CASSQVISVTGAQYEQYF
>TRBJ1-1|-|TRBV4-1
CASSQENWVSTEAFF
>TRBJ1-5|many|TRBV20-1
CSAPNRVNQPQHF
>TRBJ2-5|many|TRBV28
CASSPRSQGGETQYF
>TRBJ2-7|-|TRBV30
CAWRDGQGYEQYF
>TRBJ1-4|many|TRBV6-5
CASSFGVSANEKLFF
>TRBJ2-3|-|TRBV7-3
CASSHGTGNTDTQYF
>TRBJ2-6|-|TRBV20-1
CSARDRYSGANVLTF
>TRBJ2-7|many|TRBV11-2
CASSGHRGPSYEQYF
>TRBJ2-1|few|TRBV5-5
CASSLVSEQFF
>TRBJ1-1|many|TRBV12-3/TRBV12-4
CASSFPPEAFF
>TRBJ2-3|few|TRBV7-9
CASSFTGLTDTQYF
>TRBJ2-2|many|TRBV12-3/TRBV12-4
CASSLPDNTGELFF
>TRBJ2-1|many|TRBV7-9
CASSPLTSGGYNEQFF
>TRBJ1-1|many|TRBV6-5
CASSLGPEAFF
>TRBJ2-2|-|TRBV5-1
CASRGNRGPGGNTGELFF
>TRBJ2-2|few|TRBV11-2
CASRGRGDLYTGELFF
>TRBJ2-3|few|TRBV27
CASSINRGLWWNTQYF
>TRBJ1-3|-|TRBV4-1
CASSLGAFTGNTIYF
>TRBJ2-5|many|TRBV7-2
CASSNTGGARETQYF
>TRBJ2-5|few|TRBV7-2
CASSAVGGGLGETQYF
>TRBJ2-3|many|TRBV12-3/TRBV12-4
CASSVGAAGPDTQYF
>TRBJ1-2|many|TRBV4-1
CASSQPGNYGYTF
>TRBJ2-6|-|TRBV5-1
CASSQKYTVSGANVLTF
>TRBJ2-5|many|TRBV29-1
CSVSTLGQQETQYF
>TRBJ2-7|many|TRBV4-1
CASSGRAAGIEQYF
>TRBJ2-5|many|TRBV6-5
CASSQPGQGQETQYF
>TRBJ2-4|many|TRBV29-1
CSVELAGAGDIQYF